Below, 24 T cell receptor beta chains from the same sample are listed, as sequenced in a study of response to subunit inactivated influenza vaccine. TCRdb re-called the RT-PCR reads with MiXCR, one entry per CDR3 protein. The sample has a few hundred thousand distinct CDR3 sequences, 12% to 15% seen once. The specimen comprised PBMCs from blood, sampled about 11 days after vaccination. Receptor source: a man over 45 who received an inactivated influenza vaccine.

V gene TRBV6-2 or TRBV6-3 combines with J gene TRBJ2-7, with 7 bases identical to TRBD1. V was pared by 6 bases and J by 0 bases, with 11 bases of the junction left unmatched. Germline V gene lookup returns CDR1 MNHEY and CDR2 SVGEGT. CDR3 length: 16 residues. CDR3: CASSNGDSLNSYEQYF. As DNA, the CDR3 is TGTGCCAGCAGCAACGGGGACAGCCTTAACTCCTACGAGCAGTACTTC.

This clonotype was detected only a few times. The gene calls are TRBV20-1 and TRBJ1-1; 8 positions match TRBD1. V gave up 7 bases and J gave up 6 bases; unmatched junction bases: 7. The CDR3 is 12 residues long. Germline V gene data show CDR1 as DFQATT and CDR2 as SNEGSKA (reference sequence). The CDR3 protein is CSVAQGVPEAFF. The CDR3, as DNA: TGCAGTGTGGCACAGGGGGTGCCTGAAGCTTTCTTT.

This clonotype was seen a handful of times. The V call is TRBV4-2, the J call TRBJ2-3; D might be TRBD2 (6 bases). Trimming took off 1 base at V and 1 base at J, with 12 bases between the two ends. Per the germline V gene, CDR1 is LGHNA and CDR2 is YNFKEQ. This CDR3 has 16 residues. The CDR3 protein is CASSQGRASGTDTQYF. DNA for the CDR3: TGTGCCAGCAGCCAAGGACGGGCTAGCGGCACAGATACGCAGTATTTT.

The CDR3 region is CSVVAQLRTDTQYF. The CDR3 DNA reads as TGCAGTGTAGTAGCCCAACTTCGCACAGATACGCAGTATTTT. The rearrangement links TRBV20-1 to TRBJ2-3; no clear D gene. The germline V gene encodes CDR1 DFQATT and CDR2 SNEGSKA (reference sequence). This CDR3 is built from 14 residues. V shed 7 bases and J shed 1 base, with 15 bases lying between them.

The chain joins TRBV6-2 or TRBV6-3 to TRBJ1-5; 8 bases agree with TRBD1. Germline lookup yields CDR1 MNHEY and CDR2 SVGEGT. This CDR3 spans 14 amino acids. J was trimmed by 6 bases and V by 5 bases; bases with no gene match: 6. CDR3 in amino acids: CASSRTGGLQPQHF. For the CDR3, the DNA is TGTGCCAGCAGTCGCACAGGGGGTCTTCAGCCCCAGCATTTT.

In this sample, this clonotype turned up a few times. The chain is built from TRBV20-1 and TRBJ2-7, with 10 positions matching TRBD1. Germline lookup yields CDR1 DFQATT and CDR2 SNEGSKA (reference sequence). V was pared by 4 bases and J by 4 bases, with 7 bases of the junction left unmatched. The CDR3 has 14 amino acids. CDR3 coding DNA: TGCAGTGCTACTAGGACAGGGGGGCGTTACGAGCAGTACTTC. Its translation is CSATRTGGRYEQYF.

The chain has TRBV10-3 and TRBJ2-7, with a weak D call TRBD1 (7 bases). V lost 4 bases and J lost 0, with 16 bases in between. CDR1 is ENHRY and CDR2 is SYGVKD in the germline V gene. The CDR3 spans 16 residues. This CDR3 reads CAISAGARTGSYEQYF. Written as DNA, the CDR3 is TGTGCCATCAGTGCGGGGGCCCGGACAGGCTCCTACGAGCAGTACTTC.

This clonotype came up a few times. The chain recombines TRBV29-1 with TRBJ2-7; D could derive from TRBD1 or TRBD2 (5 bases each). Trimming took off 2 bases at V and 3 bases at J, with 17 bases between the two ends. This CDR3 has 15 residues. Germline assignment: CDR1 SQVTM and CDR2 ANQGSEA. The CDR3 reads CSVEFGADGGYEQYF. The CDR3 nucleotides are TGCAGCGTTGAATTTGGGGCAGATGGGGGCTACGAGCAGTACTTC.

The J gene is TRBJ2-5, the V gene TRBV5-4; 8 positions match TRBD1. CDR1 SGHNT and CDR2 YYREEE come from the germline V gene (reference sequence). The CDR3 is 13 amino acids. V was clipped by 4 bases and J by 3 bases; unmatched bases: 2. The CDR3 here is CASSAGQEETQYF. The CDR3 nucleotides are TGTGCCAGCAGCGCGGGACAGGAAGAGACCCAGTACTTC.

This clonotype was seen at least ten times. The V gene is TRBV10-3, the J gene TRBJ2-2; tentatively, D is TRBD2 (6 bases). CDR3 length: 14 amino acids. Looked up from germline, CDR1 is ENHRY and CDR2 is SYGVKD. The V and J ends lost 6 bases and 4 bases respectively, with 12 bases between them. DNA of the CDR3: TGTGCCATCAGGGCTAGCGAAGTCACCGGGGAGCTGTTTTTT. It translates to CAIRASEVTGELFF.

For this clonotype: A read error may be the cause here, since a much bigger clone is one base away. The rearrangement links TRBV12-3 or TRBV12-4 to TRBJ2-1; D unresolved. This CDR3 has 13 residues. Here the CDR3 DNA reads TGTGCCAGCAGTTTCTCACCGTACAATGGGCAGTTCTTC. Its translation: CASSFSPYNGQFF.

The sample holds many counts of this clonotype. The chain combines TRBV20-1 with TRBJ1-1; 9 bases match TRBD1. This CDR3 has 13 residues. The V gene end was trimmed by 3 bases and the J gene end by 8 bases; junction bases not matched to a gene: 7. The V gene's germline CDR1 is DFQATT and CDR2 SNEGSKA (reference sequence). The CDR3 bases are TGCAGTGCTAGGGCGCGGACAGGGGTCGAAGCTTTCTTT. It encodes CSARARTGVEAFF.

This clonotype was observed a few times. CDR3 sequence (DNA): TGTGCCACCAAGGCTAGCGGGACCTACGAGCAGTACTTC. It translates to CATKASGTYEQYF. The chain combines TRBV15 with TRBJ2-7, with 9 bases identical to TRBD2. The CDR3 is 13 amino acids. V was pared by 7 bases and J by 2 bases, with 3 bases of the junction left unmatched. CDR1 LNHNV and CDR2 YYDKDF come from the germline V gene (reference sequence).

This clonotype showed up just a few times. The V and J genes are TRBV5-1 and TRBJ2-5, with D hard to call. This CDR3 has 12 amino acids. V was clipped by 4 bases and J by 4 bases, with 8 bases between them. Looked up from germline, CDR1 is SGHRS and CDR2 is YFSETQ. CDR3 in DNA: TGCGCCAGCAGCCCCGCGCCAGAGACCCAGTACTTC. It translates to CASSPAPETQYF. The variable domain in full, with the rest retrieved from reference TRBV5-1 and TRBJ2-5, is KAGVTQTPRYLIKTRGQQVTLSCSPISGHRSVSWYQQTPGQGLQFLFEYFSETQRNKGNFPGRFSGRQFSNSRSEMNVSTLELGDSALYLCASSPAPETQYFGPGTRLLVL.

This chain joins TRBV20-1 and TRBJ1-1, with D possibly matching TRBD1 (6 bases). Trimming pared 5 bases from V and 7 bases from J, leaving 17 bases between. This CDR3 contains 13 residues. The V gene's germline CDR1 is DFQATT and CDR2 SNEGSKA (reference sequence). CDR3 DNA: TGCAGTGCTCGAAGGACAGCTTACTTTGAAGCTTTCTTT. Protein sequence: CSARRTAYFEAFF.

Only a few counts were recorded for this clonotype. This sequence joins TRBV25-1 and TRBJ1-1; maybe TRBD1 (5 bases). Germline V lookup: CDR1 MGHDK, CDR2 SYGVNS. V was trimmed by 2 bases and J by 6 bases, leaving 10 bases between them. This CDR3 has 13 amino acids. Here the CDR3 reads CASSEAGRSEAFF. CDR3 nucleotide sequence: TGTGCCAGCAGTGAAGCAGGGAGATCTGAAGCTTTCTTT. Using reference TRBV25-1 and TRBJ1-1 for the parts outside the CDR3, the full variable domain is EADIYQTPRYLVIGTGKKITLECSQTMGHDKMYWYQQDPGMELHLIHYSYGVNSTEKGDLSSESTVSRIRTEHFPLTLESARPSHTSQYLCASSEAGRSEAFFGQGTRLTVV.

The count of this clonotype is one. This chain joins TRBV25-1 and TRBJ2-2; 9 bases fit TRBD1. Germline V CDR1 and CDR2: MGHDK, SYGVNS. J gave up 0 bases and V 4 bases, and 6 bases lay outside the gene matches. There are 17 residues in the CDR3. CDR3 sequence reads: CASSGTGAKANTGELFF. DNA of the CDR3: TGTGCCAGCAGTGGGACAGGGGCCAAAGCGAACACCGGGGAGCTGTTTTTT.

CDR3 coding DNA: TGTGCCAGCAGCTTGGTGCGACAGGGGAATTCACCCCTCCACTTT. It encodes CASSLVRQGNSPLHF. The chain employs TRBV5-5 and TRBJ1-6, with 8 bases that match TRBD1. The CDR3 spans 15 residues. The trim removed 0 bases at V and 7 bases at J, leaving 3 bases unmatched. Germline CDR1 and CDR2: SGHKS and YYEKEE (reference sequence). The full variable domain, rest sourced from reference TRBV5-5 and TRBJ1-6, is DAGVTQSPTHLIKTRGQQVTLRCSPISGHKSVSWYQQVLGQGPQFIFQYYEKEERGRGNFPDRFSARQFPNYSSELNVNALLLGDSALYLCASSLVRQGNSPLHFGNGTRLTVT.

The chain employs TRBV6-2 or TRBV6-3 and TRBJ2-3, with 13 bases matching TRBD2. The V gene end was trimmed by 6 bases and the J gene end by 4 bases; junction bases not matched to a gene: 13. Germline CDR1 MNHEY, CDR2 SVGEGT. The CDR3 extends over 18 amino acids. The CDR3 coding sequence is TGTGCCAGCAGCCCTACTAGCGGGAGGGCCCATAGGTCAGATACGCAGTATTTT. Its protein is CASSPTSGRAHRSDTQYF.

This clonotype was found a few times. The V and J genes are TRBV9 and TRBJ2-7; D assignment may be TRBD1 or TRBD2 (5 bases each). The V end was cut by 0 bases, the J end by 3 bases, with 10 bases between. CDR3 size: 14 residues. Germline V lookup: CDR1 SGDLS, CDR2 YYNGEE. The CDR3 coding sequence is TGTGCCAGCAGCGTAGGGGGGACCAACTACGAGCAGTACTTC. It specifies CASSVGGTNYEQYF.

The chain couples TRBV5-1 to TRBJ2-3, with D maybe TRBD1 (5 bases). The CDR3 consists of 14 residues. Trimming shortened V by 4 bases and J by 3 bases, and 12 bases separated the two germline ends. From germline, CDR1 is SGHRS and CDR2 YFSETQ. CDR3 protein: CASSGHPQTDTQYF. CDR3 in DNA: TGCGCCAGCAGCGGACACCCACAAACAGATACGCAGTATTTT.

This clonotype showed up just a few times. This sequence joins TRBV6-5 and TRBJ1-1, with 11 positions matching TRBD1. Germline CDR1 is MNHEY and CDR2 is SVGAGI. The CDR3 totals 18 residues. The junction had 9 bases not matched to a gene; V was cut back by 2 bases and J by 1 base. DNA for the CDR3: TGTGCCAGCAGTTACCAAGCCCCGGACAGGGGGCGGAACACTGAAGCTTTCTTT. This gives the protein CASSYQAPDRGRNTEAFF.

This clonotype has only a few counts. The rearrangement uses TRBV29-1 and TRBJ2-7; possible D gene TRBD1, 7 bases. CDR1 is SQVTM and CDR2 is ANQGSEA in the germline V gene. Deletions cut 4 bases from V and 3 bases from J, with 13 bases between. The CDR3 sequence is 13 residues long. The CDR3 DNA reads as TGCAGCGTTGTAGGGCAGGGGGGCTACGAGCAGTACTTC. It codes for CSVVGQGGYEQYF.

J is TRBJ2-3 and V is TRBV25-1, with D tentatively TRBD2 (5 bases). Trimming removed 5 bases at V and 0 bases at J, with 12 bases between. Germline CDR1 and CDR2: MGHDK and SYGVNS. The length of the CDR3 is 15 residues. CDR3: CASSSRGTSTDTQYF. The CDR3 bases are TGTGCCAGCAGTTCTCGGGGAACTAGCACAGATACGCAGTATTTT.